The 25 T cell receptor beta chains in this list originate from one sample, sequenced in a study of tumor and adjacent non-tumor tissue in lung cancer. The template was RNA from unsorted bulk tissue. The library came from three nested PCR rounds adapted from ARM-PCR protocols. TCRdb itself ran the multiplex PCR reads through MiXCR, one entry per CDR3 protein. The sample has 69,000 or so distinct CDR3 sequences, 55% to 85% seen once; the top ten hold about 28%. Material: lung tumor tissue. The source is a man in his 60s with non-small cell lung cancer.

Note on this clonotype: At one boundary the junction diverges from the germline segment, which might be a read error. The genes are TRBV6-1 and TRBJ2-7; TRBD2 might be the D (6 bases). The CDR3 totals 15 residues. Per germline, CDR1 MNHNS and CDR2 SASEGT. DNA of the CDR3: TGTGCCAGCAGTGCCCTGAGTAGCGGCTCCTACGAGAAGTACTTC. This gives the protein CASSALSSGSYEKYF.

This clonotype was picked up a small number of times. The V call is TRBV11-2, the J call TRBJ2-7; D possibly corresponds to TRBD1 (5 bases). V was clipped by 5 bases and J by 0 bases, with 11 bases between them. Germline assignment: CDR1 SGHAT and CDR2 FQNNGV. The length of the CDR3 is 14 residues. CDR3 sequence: CASSLDTFSYEQYF. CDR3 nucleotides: TGTGCCAGCAGCCTGGACACCTTCTCCTACGAGCAGTACTTC.

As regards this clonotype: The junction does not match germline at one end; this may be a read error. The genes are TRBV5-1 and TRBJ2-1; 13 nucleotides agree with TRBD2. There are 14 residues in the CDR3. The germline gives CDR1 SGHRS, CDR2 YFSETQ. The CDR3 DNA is TGCGTCAGCAGTTGGACTAGCGGGAGTCCCGAGCAGTTCTTC. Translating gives CVSSWTSGSPEQFF. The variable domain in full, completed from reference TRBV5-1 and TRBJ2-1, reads KAGVTQTPRYLIKTRGQQVTLSCSPISGHRSVSWYQQTPGQGLQFLFEYFSETQRNKGNFPGRFSGRQFSNSRSEMNVSTLELGDSALYLCVSSWTSGSPEQFFGPGTRLTVL.

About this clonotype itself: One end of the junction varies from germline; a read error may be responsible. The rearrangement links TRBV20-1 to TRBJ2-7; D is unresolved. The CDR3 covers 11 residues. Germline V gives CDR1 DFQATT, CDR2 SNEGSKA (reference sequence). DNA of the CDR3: TGTAGTGCTAGGGCTAGTTACAAGCAGTACTTC. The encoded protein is CSARASYKQYF.

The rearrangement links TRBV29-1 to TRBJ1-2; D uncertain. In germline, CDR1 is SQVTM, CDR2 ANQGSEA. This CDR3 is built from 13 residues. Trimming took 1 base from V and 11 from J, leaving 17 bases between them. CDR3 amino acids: CSVEVSRTRGYTF. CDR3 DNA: TGCAGCGTTGAAGTCAGTCGGACGAGAGGTTACACCTTC.

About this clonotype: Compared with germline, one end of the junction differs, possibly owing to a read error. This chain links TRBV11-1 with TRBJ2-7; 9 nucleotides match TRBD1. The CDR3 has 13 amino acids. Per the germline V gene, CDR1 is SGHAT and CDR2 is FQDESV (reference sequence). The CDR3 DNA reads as TGTGTCAGCAGCCCACAGGGGGCAGACGAGCAGTACTTC. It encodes CVSSPQGADEQYF.

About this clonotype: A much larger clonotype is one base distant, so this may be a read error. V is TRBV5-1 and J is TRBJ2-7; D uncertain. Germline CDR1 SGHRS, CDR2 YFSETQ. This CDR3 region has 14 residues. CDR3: CASSLGAASYVQYF. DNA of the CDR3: TGCGCCAGCAGCTTGGGGGCAGCCTCCTACGTGCAGTACTTC. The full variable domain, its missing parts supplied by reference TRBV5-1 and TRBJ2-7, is KAGVTQTPRYLIKTRGQQVTLSCSPISGHRSVSWYQQTPGQGLQFLFEYFSETQRNKGNFPGRFSGRQFSNSRSEMNVSTLELGDSALYLCASSLGAASYVQYFGPGTRLTVT.

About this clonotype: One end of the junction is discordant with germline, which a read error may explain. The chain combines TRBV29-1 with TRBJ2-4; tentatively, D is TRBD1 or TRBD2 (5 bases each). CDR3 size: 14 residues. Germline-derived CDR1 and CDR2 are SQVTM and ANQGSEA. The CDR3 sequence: CTVELKGWGNIQYF. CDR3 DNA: TGCACCGTTGAGCTGAAGGGTTGGGGGAACATTCAGTACTTC.

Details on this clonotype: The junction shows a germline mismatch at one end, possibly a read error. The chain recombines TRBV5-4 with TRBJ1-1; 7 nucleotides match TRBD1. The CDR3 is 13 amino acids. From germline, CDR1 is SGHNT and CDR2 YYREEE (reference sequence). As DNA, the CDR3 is TGTGTCAGCGGGGGACAGAGGAACACTGAAGCTTTTTTT. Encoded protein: CVSGGQRNTEAFF.

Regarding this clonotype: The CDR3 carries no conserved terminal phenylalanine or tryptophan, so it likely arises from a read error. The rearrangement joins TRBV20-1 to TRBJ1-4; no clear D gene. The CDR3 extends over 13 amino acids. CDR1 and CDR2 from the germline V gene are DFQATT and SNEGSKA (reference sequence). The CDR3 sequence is CSARKLVSERLFC. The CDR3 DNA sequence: TGCAGTGCTAGAAAGCTGGTCAGTGAAAGACTGTTTTGT.

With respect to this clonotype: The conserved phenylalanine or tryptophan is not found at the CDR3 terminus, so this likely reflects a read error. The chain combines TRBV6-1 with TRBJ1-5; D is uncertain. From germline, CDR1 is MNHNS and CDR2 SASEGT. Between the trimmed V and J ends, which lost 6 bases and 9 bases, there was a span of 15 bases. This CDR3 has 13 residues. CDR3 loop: CASRRAGDWPQHL. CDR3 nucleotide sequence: TGTGCCAGCAGACGGGCCGGTGACTGGCCCCAGCATCTT.

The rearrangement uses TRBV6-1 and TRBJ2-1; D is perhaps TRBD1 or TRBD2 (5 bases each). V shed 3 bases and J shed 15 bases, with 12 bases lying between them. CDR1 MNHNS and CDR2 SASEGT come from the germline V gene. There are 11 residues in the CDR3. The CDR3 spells CASSEAGSLFF. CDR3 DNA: TGTGCCAGCAGTGAGGCAGGGAGTTTGTTCTTC.

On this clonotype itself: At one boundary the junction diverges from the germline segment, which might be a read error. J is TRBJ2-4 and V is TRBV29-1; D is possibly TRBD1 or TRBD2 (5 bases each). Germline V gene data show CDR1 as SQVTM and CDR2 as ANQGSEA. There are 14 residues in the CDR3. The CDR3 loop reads CSVESKGWGNIPHF. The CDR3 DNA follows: TGCAGCGTTGAGTCGAAGGGTTGGGGGAACATTCCGCACTTC.

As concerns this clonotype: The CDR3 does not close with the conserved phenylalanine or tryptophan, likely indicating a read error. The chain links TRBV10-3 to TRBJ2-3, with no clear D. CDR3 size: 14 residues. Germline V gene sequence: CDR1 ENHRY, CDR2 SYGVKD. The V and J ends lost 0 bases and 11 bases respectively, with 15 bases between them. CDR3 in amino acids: CAISESGPTNMQYL. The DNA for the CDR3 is TGTGCCATCAGTGAGTCTGGACCAACAAATATGCAGTATCTT.

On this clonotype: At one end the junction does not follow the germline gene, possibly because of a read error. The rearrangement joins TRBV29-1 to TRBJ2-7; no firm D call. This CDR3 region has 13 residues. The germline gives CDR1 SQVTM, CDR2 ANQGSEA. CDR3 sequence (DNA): TGTAGCATTATTAAGACTGGAACCTACGAGCAGTACTTC. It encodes CSIIKTGTYEQYF.

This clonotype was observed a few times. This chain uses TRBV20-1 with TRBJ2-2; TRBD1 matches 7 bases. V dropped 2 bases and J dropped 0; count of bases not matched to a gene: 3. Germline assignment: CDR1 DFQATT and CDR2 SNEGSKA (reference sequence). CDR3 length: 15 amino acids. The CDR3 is CSARKGTANTGELFF. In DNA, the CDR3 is TGCAGTGCTAGAAAGGGGACAGCGAACACCGGGGAGCTGTTTTTT.

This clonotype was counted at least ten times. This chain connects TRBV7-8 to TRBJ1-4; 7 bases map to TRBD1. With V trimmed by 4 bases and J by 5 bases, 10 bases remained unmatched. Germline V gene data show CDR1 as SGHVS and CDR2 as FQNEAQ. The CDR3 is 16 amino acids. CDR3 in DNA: TGTGCCAGCAGCTCGCTTGACAGGGTCCCAAATGAAAAACTGTTTTTT. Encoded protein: CASSSLDRVPNEKLFF.

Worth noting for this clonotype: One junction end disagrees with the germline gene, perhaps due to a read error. CDR3 region: CASSYYVGPQENLFF. The CDR3 DNA reads as TGTGCCAGTAGTTACTACGTTGGACCCCAAGAAAATCTGTTTTTT. The rearrangement joins TRBV6-2 or TRBV6-3 to TRBJ1-4; D uncertain. CDR1 is MNHEY, CDR2 SVGEGT, per germline. The CDR3 is 15 amino acids.

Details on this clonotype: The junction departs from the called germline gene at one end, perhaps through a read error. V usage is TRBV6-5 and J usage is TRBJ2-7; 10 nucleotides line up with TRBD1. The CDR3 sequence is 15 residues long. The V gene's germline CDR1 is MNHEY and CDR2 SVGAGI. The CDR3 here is CASSYGGTGVGEQQF. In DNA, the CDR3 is TGTGCCAGCAGTTACGGCGGGACAGGGGTGGGCGAGCAGCAATTC.

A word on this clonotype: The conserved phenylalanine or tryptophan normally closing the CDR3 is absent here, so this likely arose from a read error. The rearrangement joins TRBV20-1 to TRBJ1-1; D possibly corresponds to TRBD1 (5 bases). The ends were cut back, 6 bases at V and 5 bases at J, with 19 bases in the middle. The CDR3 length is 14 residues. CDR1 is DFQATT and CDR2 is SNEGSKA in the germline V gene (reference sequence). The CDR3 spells CSAQRGTGHTEAFI. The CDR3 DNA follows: TGCAGTGCGCAGAGAGGGACGGGGCATACTGAAGCTTTCATT.

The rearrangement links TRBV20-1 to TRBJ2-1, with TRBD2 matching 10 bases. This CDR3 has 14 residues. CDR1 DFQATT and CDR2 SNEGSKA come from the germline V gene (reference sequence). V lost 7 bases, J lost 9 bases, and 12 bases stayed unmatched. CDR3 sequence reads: CSDRLAGDGGEQFF. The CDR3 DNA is TGCAGTGATAGGCTAGCGGGAGATGGCGGTGAGCAGTTCTTC.

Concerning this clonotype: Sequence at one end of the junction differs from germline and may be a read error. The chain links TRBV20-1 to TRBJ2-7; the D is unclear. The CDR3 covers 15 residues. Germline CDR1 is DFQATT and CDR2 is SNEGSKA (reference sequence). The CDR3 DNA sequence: TGCAATGCTAGAGTGGCTACCAGGCTAATGGGCGAGCAGTACTTC. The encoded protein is CNARVATRLMGEQYF.

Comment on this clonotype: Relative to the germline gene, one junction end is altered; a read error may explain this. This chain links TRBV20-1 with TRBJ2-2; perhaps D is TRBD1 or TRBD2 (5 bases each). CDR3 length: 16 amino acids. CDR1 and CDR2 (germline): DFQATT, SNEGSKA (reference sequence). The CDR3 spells CTATKTIGAFPGELFF. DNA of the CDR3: TGCACTGCTACCAAGACTATCGGGGCGTTCCCTGGGGAGCTGTTTTTT.

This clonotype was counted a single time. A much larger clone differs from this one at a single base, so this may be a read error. The CDR3 DNA reads as TGCGCCAGCAGCTTGGAGGCAGGGACCATCGGGGAGCTGTTTTTT. Encoded protein: CASSLEAGTIGELFF. The rearrangement uses TRBV5-1 and TRBJ2-2; D is possibly TRBD1 or TRBD2 (5 bases each). The CDR3 spans 15 residues. The germline V gene has CDR1 SGHRS and CDR2 YFSETQ. The ends were cut back, 0 bases at V and 7 bases at J, with 13 bases in the middle. The complete variable domain, with remaining parts taken from reference TRBV5-1 and TRBJ2-2, reads KAGVTQTPRYLIKTRGQQVTLSCSPISGHRSVSWYQQTPGQGLQFLFEYFSETQRNKGNFPGRFSGRQFSNSRSEMNVSTLELGDSALYLCASSLEAGTIGELFFGEGSRLTVL.

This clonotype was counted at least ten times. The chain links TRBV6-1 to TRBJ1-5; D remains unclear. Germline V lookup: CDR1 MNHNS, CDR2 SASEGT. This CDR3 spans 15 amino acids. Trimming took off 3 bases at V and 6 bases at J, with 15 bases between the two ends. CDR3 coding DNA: TGTGCCAGCAGTGACTCGGAGGAAGTCAGTCAGCCCCAGCATTTT. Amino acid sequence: CASSDSEEVSQPQHF.